The entry below gives a single TCR beta chain sequence along with its context. These data belong to a study of blood T cell repertoires in COVID-19. Turning to the study itself: Donors in the United States, Italy and Spain gave samples during acute or convalescent COVID-19. T cells, B-cell-depleted T cells, or PBMCs provided the cDNA or gDNA that served as material.

The ends were cut back, 6 bases at V and 1 base at J, with 13 bases in the middle. The CDR3 spans 14 residues. Germline CDR1 and CDR2: SGHKS and YYEKEE (reference sequence). Per the study methods: Estimation of nucleated cell counts was performed using reference gene primer amplification. Repertoires were generated with immunoSEQ multiplex PCR, while TCRdb's copy carries only in-frame clones and drops some. V and J calls and clone size are those listed in that table; D and trimming were worked out from the DNA. The table includes 70,000 to 100,000 clones, about 88% detected once. Sequences were obtained from peripheral blood. The sequence was obtained from a woman of 80 years or more with active COVID-19. The J gene is TRBJ2-5, the V gene TRBV5-5; D call uncertain. CDR3 protein: CASMLVVSQETQYF. In DNA, the CDR3 is TGTGCCAGCATGTTAGTGGTGTCCCAAGAGACCCAGTACTTC.